The T cell receptor (beta chain) under discussion was sequenced for a study of response to subunit inactivated influenza vaccine. General study results and limits: A suggestion made by the authors is that each seasonal influenza vaccination recruits few new T cells.

Looked up from germline, CDR1 is DFQATT and CDR2 is SNEGSKA (reference sequence). The CDR3 has 21 amino acids. V shed 6 bases and J 0 bases; nucleotides not matched to a gene: 22. Using its own MiXCR run on the RT-PCR reads, TCRdb lists one record per CDR3 protein. The table includes about 520,000 distinct CDR3 sequences, around 7.9% detected once. This clonotype was detected a few times. The antigen is not known. V and J are TRBV20-1 and TRBJ2-3; 12 positions match TRBD2. The source is a man aged 50-75 years who received an inactivated influenza vaccine. Sequencing used PBMCs from blood, obtained roughly 24 months after vaccination. Here the CDR3 reads CSATPAGRLAGAHTSTDTQYF. CDR3 coding DNA: TGCAGTGCCACCCCAGCTGGTAGACTAGCGGGGGCCCACACTAGCACAGATACGCAGTATTTT.